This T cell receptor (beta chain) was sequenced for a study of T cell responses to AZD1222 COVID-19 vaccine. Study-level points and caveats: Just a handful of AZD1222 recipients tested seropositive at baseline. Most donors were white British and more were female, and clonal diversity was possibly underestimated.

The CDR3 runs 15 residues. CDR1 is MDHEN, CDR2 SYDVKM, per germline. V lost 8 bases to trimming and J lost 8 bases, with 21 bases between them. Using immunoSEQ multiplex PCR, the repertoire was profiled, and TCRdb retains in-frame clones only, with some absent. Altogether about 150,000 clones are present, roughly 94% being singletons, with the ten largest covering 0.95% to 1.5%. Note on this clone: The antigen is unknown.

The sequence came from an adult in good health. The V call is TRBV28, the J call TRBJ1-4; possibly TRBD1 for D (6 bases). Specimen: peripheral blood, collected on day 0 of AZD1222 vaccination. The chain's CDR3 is CASDPSGAGVEKLFF. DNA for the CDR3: TGTGCCAGCGATCCTAGTGGCGCAGGGGTAGAAAAACTGTTTTTT.